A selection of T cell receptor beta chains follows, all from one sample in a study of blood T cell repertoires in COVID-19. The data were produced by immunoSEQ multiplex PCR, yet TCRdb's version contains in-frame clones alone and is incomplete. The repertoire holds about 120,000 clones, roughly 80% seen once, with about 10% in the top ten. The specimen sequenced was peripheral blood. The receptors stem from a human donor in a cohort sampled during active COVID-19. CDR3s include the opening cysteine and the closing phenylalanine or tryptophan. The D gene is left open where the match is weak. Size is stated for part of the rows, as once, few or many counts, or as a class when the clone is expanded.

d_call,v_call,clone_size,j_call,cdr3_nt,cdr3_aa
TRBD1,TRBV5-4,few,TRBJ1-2,TGTGCCAGCAGCGCCGCAACCGGACAGGCTTATGGCTACACCTTC,CASSAATGQAYGYTF
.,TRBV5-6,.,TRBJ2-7,TGTGCCAGCCGGGATTCCAGGAGCTCCTACGAGCAGTACTTC,CASRDSRSSYEQYF
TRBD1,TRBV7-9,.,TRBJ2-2,TGTGCCAGCAGCTCCCCGTACCGTGGACAGGGTACCGGGGAGCTGTTTTTT,CASSSPYRGQGTGELFF
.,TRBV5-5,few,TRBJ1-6,TGTGCCAGCAGCTTATTACAGTCACCCCTCCACTTT,CASSLLQSPLHF
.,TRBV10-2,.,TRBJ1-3,TGCGCCAGCAAACCGGGGAGCTCTGGAAACACCATATATTTT,CASKPGSSGNTIYF
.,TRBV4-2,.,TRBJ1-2,TGTGCCAGCAGCCAAGATGAGGGTTGGGGCTACACCTTC,CASSQDEGWGYTF
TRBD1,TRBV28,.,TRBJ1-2,TGTGCCAGCAGTTTACAGCCGAGGAGGGGGCAGGGCTACACCTTC,CASSLQPRRGQGYTF
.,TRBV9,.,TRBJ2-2,TGTGCCAGCAGCGACCTACGTGCCGGGGAGCTGTTTTTT,CASSDLRAGELFF
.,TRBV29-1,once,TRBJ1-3,TGCAGCGTCTACCTGCCTGGAAACACCATATATTTT,CSVYLPGNTIYF
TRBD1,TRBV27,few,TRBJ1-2,TGTGCCAGCAAATCGAGGGGGCGTGGCTACACCTTC,CASKSRGRGYTF
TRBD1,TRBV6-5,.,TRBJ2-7,TGTGCCAGCAGTTACTCCCCCTACGGGACAGGGTTGTACTTC,CASSYSPYGTGLYF
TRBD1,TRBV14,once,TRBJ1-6,TGTGCCAGCAGCCGTCGACAGGGCAACTATAATTCACCCCTCCACTTT,CASSRRQGNYNSPLHF
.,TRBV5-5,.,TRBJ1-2,TGTGCCAGCAGCCAACAGGGTAGGAGGTATGGCTACACCTTC,CASSQQGRRYGYTF
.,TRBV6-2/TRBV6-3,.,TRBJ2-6,TGTGCCAGCAGTTTGGTACAATCCTCTGGGGCCAACGTCCTGACTTTC,CASSLVQSSGANVLTF
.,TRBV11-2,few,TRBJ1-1,TGTGCCAGCAGCTTAGATTTCGGAGGGAACACTGAAGCTTTCTTT,CASSLDFGGNTEAFF
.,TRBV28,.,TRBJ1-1,TGTGCCAGCAGTGCCCCGACAGCGCCTAACACTGAAGCTTTCTTT,CASSAPTAPNTEAFF
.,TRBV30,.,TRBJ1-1,TGTGCCTGGAGTTTGGACAGTGAAGCTTTCTTT,CAWSLDSEAFF
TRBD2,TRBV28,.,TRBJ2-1,TGTGCCAGCAGTAAAGGCGGGAGCTACAATGAGCAGTTCTTC,CASSKGGSYNEQFF
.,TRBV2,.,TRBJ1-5,TGTGCCAGCAGACGGGTCAATCAGCCCCAGCATTTT,CASRRVNQPQHF
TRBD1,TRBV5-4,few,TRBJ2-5,TGTGCCAGCAGCGCTATTGGACAGGGAGTAGAGACCCAGTACTTC,CASSAIGQGVETQYF
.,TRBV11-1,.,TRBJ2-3,TGTGCCAGCAGCCAGGGGCTAGCGGGCACAGATACGCAGTATTTT,CASSQGLAGTDTQYF
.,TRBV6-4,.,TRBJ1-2,TGTGCCAGCAGGAGCGTCGACGAAGCTAACTATGGCTACACCTTC,CASRSVDEANYGYTF
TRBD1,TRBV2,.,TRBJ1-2,TGTGCCAGCAGTGCAGGGACAGGGAATATTATAAGCTATGGCTACACCTTC,CASSAGTGNIISYGYTF
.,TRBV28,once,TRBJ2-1,TGTGCCAGCAGTGCCCGCGTGGACAGTTTCTTC,CASSARVDSFF
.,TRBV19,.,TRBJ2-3,TGTGCCAGTAGTCGCAGTTCTAGCACAGATACGCAGTATTTT,CASSRSSSTDTQYF
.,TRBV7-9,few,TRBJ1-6,TGTGCCAGCAGCTCCCCCCGGCCAGGGCGTAATTCACCCCTCCACTTT,CASSSPRPGRNSPLHF
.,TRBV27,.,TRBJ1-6,TGTGCCAGCAGTTCACAGAGCTCCTATAATTCACCCCTCCACTTT,CASSSQSSYNSPLHF
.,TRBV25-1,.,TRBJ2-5,TGTGCCAGCAGTGAAACAGGAGCCCTGGAGACCCAGTACTTC,CASSETGALETQYF
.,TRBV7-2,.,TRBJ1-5,TGTGCCAGCAGCTACACGCTGGGAGCCCAGCATTTT,CASSYTLGAQHF
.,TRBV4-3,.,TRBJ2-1,TGCGCCAGCAGCCAATTTAATAAAACCAGGGTGAGAGCCCATCCTGAGCAGTTCTTC,CASSQFNKTRVRAHPEQFF
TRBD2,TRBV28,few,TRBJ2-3,TGTGCCAGCAGTCCCCGGACTAGCGGGAGCTTCACAGATACGCAGTATTTT,CASSPRTSGSFTDTQYF
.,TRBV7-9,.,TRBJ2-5,TGTGCCAGCAGCCAGGAAAGACAAGAGACCCAGTACTTC,CASSQERQETQYF
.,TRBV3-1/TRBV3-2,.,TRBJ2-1,TGTGCCAGCAGCCTAAGACAGAGGGAGCAGTTCTTC,CASSLRQREQFF
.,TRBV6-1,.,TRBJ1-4,TGTGCCAGCAGTGAGACCCTAGTTGCAACTAATGAAAAACTGTTTTTT,CASSETLVATNEKLFF
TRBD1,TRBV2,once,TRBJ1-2,TGTGCCGCCCGAGGAACAGGGGGCGAACCTCGGCATAACTATGGCTACACCTTC,CAARGTGGEPRHNYGYTF
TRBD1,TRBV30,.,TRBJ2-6,TGTGCCGGCCGGGACAGAGGTTTCTCTGGGGCCAACGTCCTGACTTTC,CAGRDRGFSGANVLTF
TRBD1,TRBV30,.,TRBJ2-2,TGTGCCTGGATCGCGCGGACAGGTGCCTCTTCGGGGGAGCTGTTTTTT,CAWIARTGASSGELFF
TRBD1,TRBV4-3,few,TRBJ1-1,TGCGCCAGCAGCCAAGATGGGACAGTGAACACTGAAGCTTTCTTT,CASSQDGTVNTEAFF
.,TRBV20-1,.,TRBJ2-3,TGCAGTGGGGCTAAAGAGGATACGCAGTATTTT,CSGAKEDTQYF
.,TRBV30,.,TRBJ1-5,TGTGCCTGGAGTCCAGGGGTATATAGCAATCAGCCCCAGCATTTT,CAWSPGVYSNQPQHF
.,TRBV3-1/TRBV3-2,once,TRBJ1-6,TGTGCCAGCAGCCAAGCGTGGGGGGGCAATTCACCCCTCCACTTT,CASSQAWGGNSPLHF
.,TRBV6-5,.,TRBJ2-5,TGTGCCAGCAGTATCAACAGGAATGGGGAGACCCAGTACTTC,CASSINRNGETQYF
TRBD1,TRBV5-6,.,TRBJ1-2,TGTGCCAGCAGCTACAAACAGGGGGCAGAGGACTATGGCTACACCTTC,CASSYKQGAEDYGYTF
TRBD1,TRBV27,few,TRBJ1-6,TGTGCCAGCAGTTTATCGAGGGACAGCTCCTATAATTCACCCCTCCACTTT,CASSLSRDSSYNSPLHF